This entry lists 17 T cell receptor beta chains sequenced from one sample in a study of control samples from healthy donors and cancer patients. The method was immunoSEQ multiplex PCR; TCRdb's version includes in-frame clones alone and lacks a portion of them. The sample lists about 59,000 clones, around 87% occurring once. The sequencing input was PBMCs. The receptor source for this set is a woman aged 55-70 years with lung cancer.

The CDR3 region is CASSEGRQPNQPQHF. CDR3 nucleotide sequence: TGTGCCAGCAGTGAAGGGCGACAGCCTAATCAGCCCCAGCATTTT. The chain has TRBV6-1 and TRBJ1-5; perhaps TRBD1 as D (5 bases). Germline CDR1 is MNHNS and CDR2 is SASEGT. Trimming removed 1 base from V and 4 bases from J, with 11 bases in between. This CDR3 region has 15 residues.

This chain connects TRBV5-6 to TRBJ1-6; 9 nucleotides align to TRBD1. The CDR3 extends over 15 amino acids. V gave up 0 bases and J gave up 7 bases; unmatched junction bases: 2. The germline V gene encodes CDR1 SGHDT and CDR2 YYEEEE. The CDR3 DNA sequence: TGTGCCAGCAGCTTGGTGGGACAGGGCAATTCACCCCTCCACTTT. This encodes CASSLVGQGNSPLHF.

This chain links TRBV25-1 with TRBJ2-7; D possibly corresponds to TRBD1 (5 bases). Germline V gives CDR1 MGHDK, CDR2 SYGVNS. The V and J ends lost 10 bases and 0 bases respectively, with 13 bases between them. The CDR3 has 13 residues. CDR3 sequence: CAMQDTPSYEQYF. The CDR3 bases are TGTGCCATGCAGGACACGCCCTCCTACGAGCAGTACTTC.

The V and J genes are TRBV9 and TRBJ1-3; D gene ambiguous. CDR1 and CDR2 from the germline V gene are SGDLS and YYNGEE. V was pared by 3 bases and J by 0 bases, with 16 bases between. This CDR3 contains 17 residues. The CDR3: CASSARSGRLSGNTIYF. The DNA of the CDR3 is TGTGCCAGCAGCGCAAGATCCGGACGGCTCTCTGGAAACACCATATATTTT.

V is TRBV4-1 and J is TRBJ1-1; D is unresolved. Trimming stripped 2 bases from V and 0 bases from J, with 4 bases between. The CDR3 has 13 residues. The germline V gene has CDR1 MGHRA and CDR2 YSYEKL. CDR3 DNA: TGCGCCAGCAGCCAACGGGTGAACACTGAAGCTTTCTTT. This sequence encodes CASSQRVNTEAFF.

The chain joins TRBV28 to TRBJ1-1; 10 nucleotides match TRBD1. This CDR3 spans 17 amino acids. Germline CDR1 reads MDHEN; CDR2 reads SYDVKM. J was trimmed by 4 bases and V by 0 bases; bases with no gene match: 8. CDR3 amino acids: CASSLWGQGRSGTEAFF. In nucleotides, the CDR3 is TGTGCCAGCAGTTTATGGGGACAGGGGCGTAGCGGCACTGAAGCTTTCTTT. Drawing the rest from reference TRBV28 and TRBJ1-1, the complete variable domain is DVKVTQSSRYLVKRTGEKVFLECVQDMDHENMFWYRQDPGLGLRLIYFSYDVKMKEKGDIPEGYSVSREKKERFSLILESASTNQTSMYLCASSLWGQGRSGTEAFFGQGTRLTVV.

This rearrangement joins TRBV6-4 to TRBJ2-7, with D hard to call. V lost 0 bases to trimming and J lost 4 bases, with 7 bases between them. Looked up from germline, CDR1 is MRHNA and CDR2 is SNTAGT. The CDR3 has 13 amino acids. In nucleotides, the CDR3 is TGTGCCAGCAGTGACTCCAGGTCATACGAGCAGTACTTC. It is translated as CASSDSRSYEQYF.

The rearrangement links TRBV29-1 to TRBJ1-1; a possible D gene is TRBD1 (5 bases). The germline V gene has CDR1 SQVTM and CDR2 ANQGSEA. The CDR3 loop spans 13 amino acids. V was trimmed by 6 bases and J by 9 bases, leaving 20 bases between them. As DNA, the CDR3 is TGCAGCGTCAGTAGGGCAGGGATGGGTCAAGCTTTCTTT. Encoded protein: CSVSRAGMGQAFF.

The chain joins TRBV7-9 to TRBJ2-2; possible D gene TRBD1, 5 bases. V was pared by 5 bases and J by 6 bases, with 19 bases between. Germline assignment: CDR1 SEHNR and CDR2 FQNEAQ (reference sequence). The CDR3 is 16 amino acids. This CDR3 reads CASSPRPGRLAGELFF. The CDR3 DNA is TGTGCCAGCAGCCCAAGGCCAGGGCGTCTCGCCGGGGAGCTGTTTTTT.

V is TRBV7-9 and J is TRBJ2-5; TRBD1 agrees at 8 bases. Germline CDR1 SEHNR, CDR2 FQNEAQ (reference sequence). V gave up 6 bases and J gave up 1 base; unmatched junction bases: 4. The length of the CDR3 is 14 residues. Here the CDR3 DNA reads TGTGCCAGCAGACAGGGGGGACGCCAAGAGACCCAGTACTTC. Translating it yields CASRQGGRQETQYF.

This clone was seen a handful of times. The chain has TRBV15 and TRBJ1-1, with D unclear. CDR1 is LNHNV, CDR2 YYDKDF, per germline (reference sequence). V was pared by 5 bases and J by 6 bases, with 10 bases between. The CDR3 has 12 residues. This chain's CDR3 is CATSGTRAEAFF. The CDR3 bases are TGTGCCACCAGCGGCACGCGGGCTGAAGCTTTCTTT.

The chain joins TRBV2 to TRBJ2-2; D may be TRBD1 (5 bases). CDR1 and CDR2 from the germline V gene are SNHLY and FYNNEI. The CDR3 has 15 amino acids. V lost 6 bases, J lost 1 base, and 12 bases lay in between. The CDR3 loop is CASSLPTGNTGELFF. CDR3 nucleotides: TGTGCCAGCAGCCTTCCAACAGGGAACACCGGGGAGCTGTTTTTT. The whole variable domain, filled in from reference TRBV2 and TRBJ2-2, reads EPEVTQTPSHQVTQMGQEVILRCVPISNHLYFYWYRQILGQKVEFLVSFYNNEISEKSEIFDDQFSVERPDGSNFTLKIRSTKLEDSAMYFCASSLPTGNTGELFFGEGSRLTVL.

The CDR3 nucleotides are TGTGCCAGCAGCTCGGGAGTCACCCCCTACGAGCAGTACTTC. Its protein is CASSSGVTPYEQYF. J is TRBJ2-7 and V is TRBV5-4; a weak D match, TRBD2 (6 bases). This CDR3 has 14 amino acids. Germline values: CDR1 SGHNT, CDR2 YYREEE (reference sequence). The germline V and J ends were trimmed by 3 bases and 2 bases, with 12 bases remaining between them. Variable domain in full (rest from reference TRBV5-4 and TRBJ2-7): ETGVTQSPTHLIKTRGQQVTLRCSSQSGHNTVSWYQQALGQGPQFIFQYYREEENGRGNFPPRFSGLQFPNYSSELNVNALELDDSALYLCASSSGVTPYEQYFGPGTRLTVT.

With regard to this clone: The missing conserved phenylalanine or tryptophan at the end of this CDR3 makes a read error likely. The limits of the CDR3 on the DNA are not certain, so only TCRdb's listed CDR3 is given. This sequence joins TRBV5-6 and TRBJ2-7; the table's D call of TRBD1 was not tested on the DNA. The germline V gene encodes CDR1 SGHDT and CDR2 YYEEEE. The CDR3 is 14 residues long, counting both termini. The CDR3 here is CASSLGQGTPMSRL.

This clone was found once. The rearrangement joins TRBV19 to TRBJ2-6; no firm D call. The CDR3 runs 16 residues. Looked up from germline, CDR1 is LNHDA and CDR2 is SQIVND (reference sequence). Trimming removed 4 bases from V and 4 bases from J, with 14 bases in between. The CDR3 nucleotides are TGTGCCAGTAGTACCCAAAGGGTGTCCGGGGCCAACGTCCTGACTTTC. Amino acid sequence: CASSTQRVSGANVLTF. Combining the CDR3 with reference TRBV19 and TRBJ2-6 gives the whole variable domain DGGITQSPKYLFRKEGQNVTLSCEQNLNHDAMYWYRQDPGQGLRLIYYSQIVNDFQKGDIAEGYSVSREKKESFPLTVTSAQKNPTAFYLCASSTQRVSGANVLTFGAGSRLTVL.

This chain connects TRBV6-1 to TRBJ2-7; the D call may be TRBD1 or TRBD2 (6 bases each). CDR3 size: 16 residues. V lost 1 base and J 2 bases, leaving 15 bases between the germline ends. Per the germline V gene, CDR1 is MNHNS and CDR2 is SASEGT. In DNA, the CDR3 is TGTGCCAGCAGTGAAGACGTAGGGGGGTCGGCCTACGAGCAGTACTTC. Its translation: CASSEDVGGSAYEQYF.

The rearrangement links TRBV5-1 to TRBJ2-2; D gene uncertain. CDR1 is SGHRS, CDR2 YFSETQ, per germline. V lost 0 bases to trimming and J lost 1 base, with 4 bases between them. The CDR3 is 14 residues long. The CDR3 coding sequence is TGCGCCAGCAGCTTGGACGGGAACACCGGGGAGCTGTTTTTT. Translated: CASSLDGNTGELFF.